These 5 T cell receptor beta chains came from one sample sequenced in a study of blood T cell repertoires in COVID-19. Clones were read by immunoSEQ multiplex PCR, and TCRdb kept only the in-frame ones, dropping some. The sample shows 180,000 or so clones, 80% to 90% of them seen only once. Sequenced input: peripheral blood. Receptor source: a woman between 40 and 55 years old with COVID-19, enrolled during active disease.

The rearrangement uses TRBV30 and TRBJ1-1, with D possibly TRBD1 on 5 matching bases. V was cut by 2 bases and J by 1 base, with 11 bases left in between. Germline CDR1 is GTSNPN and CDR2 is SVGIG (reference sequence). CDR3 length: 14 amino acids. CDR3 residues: CAWSPGQPNTEAFF. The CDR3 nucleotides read TGTGCCTGGAGTCCAGGACAACCGAACACTGAAGCTTTCTTT.

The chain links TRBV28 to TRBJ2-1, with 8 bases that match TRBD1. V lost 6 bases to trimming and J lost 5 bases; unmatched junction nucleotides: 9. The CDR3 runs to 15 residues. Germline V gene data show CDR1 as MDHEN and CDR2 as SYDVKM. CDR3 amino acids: CASRGGRGPHNEQFF. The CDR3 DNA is TGTGCCAGCAGGGGCGGCAGGGGGCCCCACAATGAGCAGTTCTTC.

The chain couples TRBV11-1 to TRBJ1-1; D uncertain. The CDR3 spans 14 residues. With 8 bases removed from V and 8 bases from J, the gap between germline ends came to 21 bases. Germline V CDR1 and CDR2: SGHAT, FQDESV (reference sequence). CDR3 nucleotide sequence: TGTGCCAGCCAACCTGGTCACCCAACAGAAGAAGCTTTCTTT. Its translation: CASQPGHPTEEAFF.

The CDR3 spells CAWSGRQNEKLFF. CDR3 DNA: TGTGCCTGGAGTGGCAGACAAAATGAAAAACTGTTTTTT. V gene TRBV30 combines with J gene TRBJ1-4; D not certain. Between the trimmed V and J ends, which lost 1 base and 5 bases, there was a span of 8 bases. The CDR3 length is 13 residues. Germline V gene lookup returns CDR1 GTSNPN and CDR2 SVGIG (reference sequence).

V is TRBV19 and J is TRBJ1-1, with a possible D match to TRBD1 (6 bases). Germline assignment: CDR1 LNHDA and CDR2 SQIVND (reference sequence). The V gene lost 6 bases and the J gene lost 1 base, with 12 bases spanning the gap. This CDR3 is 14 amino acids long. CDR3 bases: TGTGCCAGTAGGGGGACACGAGGGAACACTGAAGCTTTCTTT. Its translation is CASRGTRGNTEAFF.